This TCR beta chain comes out of a study of blood T cell repertoires in COVID-19. Study information: Sites across the United States, Italy and Spain contributed samples from acute and convalescent COVID-19. Sources were T cells, B-cell-depleted T cells, or PBMCs; the material itself was cDNA or gDNA.

V lost 5 bases to trimming and J lost 4 bases; unmatched junction nucleotides: 7. The CDR3 extends over 15 amino acids. CDR1 SEHNR and CDR2 FQNEAQ come from the germline V gene (reference sequence). Original processing methods: By means of reference gene primer amplification, nucleated cell counts were estimated. Produced via immunoSEQ multiplex PCR; TCRdb's table is partial and in-frame only. The V and J calls and clone size were taken over from that table, and D and trimming were inferred from the DNA. The profile shows some 70,000 clones, 60% to 80% of them singletons. The TCR sequence derives from a human donor in a cohort sampled during active COVID-19. Sequenced: peripheral blood. J is TRBJ1-2 and V is TRBV7-9, with TRBD1 matching over 10 bases. The CDR3: CASSQAGTGVYGYTF. Here the CDR3 DNA reads TGTGCCAGCAGCCAGGCCGGGACAGGGGTCTATGGCTACACCTTC.